This T cell receptor beta chain was found in a study of cytomegalovirus exposure and HLA in healthy donors. At the level of the study: For the approximately 430 genotyped donors, 75% to 90% fell within the Caucasian-associated ancestry cluster.

The study ran its PCR with 60 Vbeta and 13 Jbeta primers. This table comes from immunoSEQ multiplex PCR, and its TCRdb copy is limited to in-frame clones, with some not included. Of approximately 190,000 clones detected, around four fifths appear once; the ten largest clones hold over 5%. The CDR3 runs to 14 residues. The germline CDR1 and CDR2 sequences are LNHDA and SQIVND (reference sequence). Between the trimmed V and J ends, which lost 4 bases and 2 bases, there was a span of 9 bases. Regarding this clone: The antigen remains unidentified.

The study, taken as a whole, reports: After further analysis at a later stage, 16,951 TCR beta sequences were associated with HLA alleles at 0.05 false discovery rate. Apparent HLA restriction characterized most CMV-associated TCR beta chains in a later analysis. In most subjects, TCR beta sequences reportedly gave accurate predictions of HLA-A and HLA-B alleles.

The receptor was derived from a woman aged 50 to 60 in good health and CMV-seropositive. Specimen: PBMCs. The V gene is TRBV19, the J gene TRBJ1-5; TRBD1 might be the D (6 bases). The CDR3: CASSTGQRNQPQHF. The CDR3 DNA is TGTGCCAGTAGTACTGGACAGCGCAATCAGCCCCAGCATTTT. Complete variable domain (other parts from reference TRBV19 and TRBJ1-5): DGGITQSPKYLFRKEGQNVTLSCEQNLNHDAMYWYRQDPGQGLRLIYYSQIVNDFQKGDIAEGYSVSREKKESFPLTVTSAQKNPTAFYLCASSTGQRNQPQHFGDGTRLSIL.